Presented here are 30 T cell receptor beta chains from one specimen sequenced in a study of T cells expressing NK-cell markers. One entry per CDR3 protein, without DNA, is what TCRdb gives after re-calling the 5' RACE reads. This sample lists over 150,000 distinct CDR3 sequences; its ten largest clones have less than 40%. The source material was blood T cells: a sorted CD56 or NKG2C T cell subset, CD4+ or CD8+ T cells, or bulk PBMC T cells (not recorded which). The receptor set was obtained from a woman between 45 and 60 years old in good health.

This chain connects TRBV28 to TRBJ2-2. The germline CDR1 and CDR2 sequences are MDHEN and SYDVKM. The CDR3 covers 11 residues. This CDR3 is CASSLNGELFF.

The J gene is TRBJ2-7, the V gene TRBV27; TCRdb's D call of TRBD2 is untestable without DNA. The CDR3 totals 15 residues. Germline V gives CDR1 MNHEY, CDR2 SMNVEV (reference sequence). CDR3 residues: CASNPSGGHSYEQYF.

The chain combines TRBV27 with TRBJ1-2; as DNA is missing, the TRBD1 call by TCRdb cannot be tested. The germline V gene encodes CDR1 MNHEY and CDR2 SMNVEV (reference sequence). The CDR3 is made up of 11 amino acids. CDR3 in amino acids: CASWTAYGYTF.

CDR3 loop: CASTGPAGETQYF. This chain joins TRBV10-3 and TRBJ2-5; there is no DNA to check the TCRdb D call of TRBD2. CDR3 length equals 13 residues. CDR1 is ENHRY and CDR2 is SYGVKD in the germline V gene.

The chain combines TRBV4-1 with TRBJ1-2. Germline assignment: CDR1 MGHRA and CDR2 YSYEKL. The CDR3 has 15 amino acids. The CDR3: CASSLRIEWTYGYTF.

The chain uses TRBV27 and TRBJ2-3. Germline lookup yields CDR1 MNHEY and CDR2 SMNVEV (reference sequence). The CDR3 totals 17 residues. CDR3 amino acids: CASSFAFGDTSTDTQYF.

The CDR3 here is CASSLEPAMEAFF. The gene calls are TRBV11-1 and TRBJ1-1. CDR3 size: 13 residues. Looked up from germline, CDR1 is SGHAT and CDR2 is FQDESV (reference sequence).

This chain uses TRBV6-6 with TRBJ2-6. CDR1 is MNHNY and CDR2 is SVGAGI in the germline V gene (reference sequence). CDR3 length equals 15 residues. The CDR3 loop is CASRRQGSGANVLTF.

The chain uses TRBV29-1 and TRBJ2-1; TCRdb reports TRBD2, a call that lacks DNA to check it against. This CDR3 comprises 16 residues. Germline CDR1 is SQVTM and CDR2 is ANQGSEA. The CDR3 reads CSVLGGGTTFYNEQFF.

This chain uses TRBV29-1 with TRBJ2-3; TCRdb calls TRBD2, which cannot be checked without DNA. CDR1 is SQVTM, CDR2 ANQGSEA, per germline. The CDR3 covers 15 residues. CDR3 in amino acids: CSVARMEGSTDTQYF.

The chain links TRBV12-3 or TRBV12-4 to TRBJ1-2. The CDR3 is made up of 14 amino acids. The CDR3 loop is CASSFQDFDYGYTF.

The chain employs TRBV6-6 and TRBJ2-5; lacking DNA, the TRBD2 call made by TCRdb goes unchecked. Germline V gene data show CDR1 as MNHNY and CDR2 as SVGAGI (reference sequence). This CDR3 is 17 amino acids long. CDR3 protein: CAISRQPEREGVETQYF.

The CDR3 loop reads CASSSLAAGELFF. The chain recombines TRBV5-1 with TRBJ2-2. This CDR3 comprises 13 residues. Germline-derived CDR1 and CDR2 are SGHRS and YFSETQ.

This chain links TRBV20-1 with TRBJ2-3; the D call of TRBD2 rests on TCRdb alone, since no DNA is present to check it. Germline lookup yields CDR1 DFQATT and CDR2 SNEGSKA (reference sequence). The CDR3 covers 16 residues. CDR3 residues: CSARSTSGAPTDTQYF.

V gene TRBV20-1 combines with J gene TRBJ2-3; TCRdb lists TRBD2, though no DNA is available to test this call. CDR3 size: 16 residues. The germline V gene encodes CDR1 DFQATT and CDR2 SNEGSKA (reference sequence). Here the CDR3 reads CSARDFTGASTDTQYF.

This sequence joins TRBV27 and TRBJ2-5; TCRdb's assignment of TRBD2 cannot be checked, as there is no DNA. The CDR3 length is 14 residues. The germline gives CDR1 MNHEY, CDR2 SMNVEV (reference sequence). CDR3 region: CASTETSGQETQYF.

The J gene is TRBJ1-2, the V gene TRBV4-1; TCRdb gives TRBD1 as the D gene, but with no DNA this cannot be confirmed. CDR1 and CDR2 from the germline V gene are MGHRA and YSYEKL. The CDR3 spans 15 residues. CDR3 protein: CASSPGDQGNYGYTF.

The chain employs TRBV5-1 and TRBJ2-3; TCRdb's assignment of TRBD1 cannot be checked, as there is no DNA. The CDR3 extends over 13 amino acids. The germline gives CDR1 SGHRS, CDR2 YFSETQ. Here the CDR3 reads CASRVGATDTQYF.

This rearrangement joins TRBV5-1 to TRBJ1-1; the D call from TCRdb, TRBD1, cannot be confirmed without DNA. This CDR3 contains 15 residues. Germline V gene lookup returns CDR1 SGHRS and CDR2 YFSETQ. CDR3 region: CASSLGGALNTEAFF.

J is TRBJ2-5 and V is TRBV12-3 or TRBV12-4. CDR3 length equals 15 residues. CDR3 amino acids: CASSSRADYQETQYF.

This chain links TRBV24-1 with TRBJ2-3; there is no DNA to check the TCRdb D call of TRBD1. The germline gives CDR1 KGHDR, CDR2 SFDVKD. This CDR3 is built from 17 residues. CDR3 sequence: CATSDPTGPWGTDTQYF.

The rearrangement uses TRBV18 and TRBJ2-4; TCRdb returns TRBD1, unconfirmable since there is no DNA. This CDR3 is 17 amino acids long. Germline CDR1 reads KGHSH; CDR2 reads LQKENI. CDR3 residues: CASSLRDVSLAKNIQYF.

This sequence joins TRBV3-1 and TRBJ2-7; TCRdb names TRBD2, which stays unverified in the absence of DNA. CDR1 is LGHDT and CDR2 is YNNKEL in the germline V gene (reference sequence). The CDR3 consists of 14 residues. CDR3 residues: CASSQDRSGILKYF.

V usage is TRBV5-6 and J usage is TRBJ1-2. CDR3 size: 15 residues. Per germline, CDR1 SGHDT and CDR2 YYEEEE. The CDR3: CASSTGAGADYGYTF.

This chain links TRBV11-2 with TRBJ1-1. Per the germline V gene, CDR1 is SGHAT and CDR2 is FQNNGV. The CDR3 contains 12 residues. CDR3 region: CASSLGPVEAFF. Filled out from reference TRBV11-2 and TRBJ1-1, the complete variable domain reads EAGVAQSPRYKIIEKRQSVAFWCNPISGHATLYWYQQILGQGPKLLIQFQNNGVVDDSQLPKDRFSAERLKGVDSTLKIQPAKLEDSAVYLCASSLGPVEAFFGQGTRLTVV.

This chain joins TRBV5-1 and TRBJ2-1; TCRdb's D call, TRBD2, is unchecked because there is no DNA. This CDR3 has 15 amino acids. Germline CDR1 and CDR2: SGHRS and YFSETQ. The CDR3 loop reads CASSPYSPGTNEQFF.

The rearrangement joins TRBV6-6 to TRBJ2-7. The CDR3 sequence is 15 residues long. CDR1 and CDR2 (germline): MNHNY, SVGAGI (reference sequence). CDR3 sequence: CASSVSPGLSYEQYF.

CDR3 protein: CASSQTVNLAETQYF. The chain couples TRBV4-1 to TRBJ2-5. Germline CDR1 MGHRA, CDR2 YSYEKL. The CDR3 length is 15 residues.

CDR3 loop: CANGDRNTGELFF. The chain uses TRBV10-3 and TRBJ2-2; TCRdb proposes TRBD1, but this gene call is untestable without DNA. This CDR3 is 13 amino acids long. Germline CDR1 is ENHRY and CDR2 is SYGVKD.

V gene TRBV15 combines with J gene TRBJ2-7. The CDR3 has 16 amino acids. Germline V lookup: CDR1 LNHNV, CDR2 YYDKDF (reference sequence). CDR3: CATSRDFWPAFYEQYF.